This T cell receptor beta chain stems from a study of post-analysis software for immune sequencing data. For the study at large: Relapsing-remitting, secondary progressive and progressive-relapsing multiple sclerosis were all included among the disease courses.

Each TCR beta cDNA library carried unique molecular identifiers. The yield from approximately 1 to 10 million T cells was 500,000 or so cDNA molecules in total. TCRdb passed the PCR reads through MiXCR, listing each CDR3 protein once. The sample has around 440,000 distinct CDR3 sequences; nearly 45% are singletons. Study-level results: Batch-matched samples strongly co-clustered by F measure. Four to six TRBV segments were more frequent in patients than controls; TRBV5-6, TRBV5-1 and TRBV20-1 belonged to this group. Diversity measured as normalized Chao1 was significantly lower in multiple sclerosis patients than in controls.

This clonotype occurred a few times. Its antigen is not identified. The CDR3 is 16 amino acids. The trim removed 0 bases at V and 7 bases at J, leaving 10 bases unmatched. Germline V CDR1 and CDR2: LGHNA, YNFKEQ. The J gene is TRBJ2-7, the V gene TRBV4-2, with 9 positions matching TRBD1. Sequencing used blood. The source is a girl aged 10 to 17 with multiple sclerosis. CDR3 nucleotides: TGTGCCAGCAGCCAAGATTCGGACAGGGGAGTATATGAGCAGTACTTC. Protein sequence: CASSQDSDRGVYEQYF.